This T cell receptor beta chain was profiled in a study of T-cell memory formation after mild COVID-19. Study findings and constraints: Contracting CD4+ clones sat mainly in CM and EM; CD8+ in EMRA. Day 15 to 85 contracting clones showed balanced CD4/CD8; later expanders leaned CD4+.

To note about this clonotype: What it binds is unknown.

V trimming: 2 bases; J trimming: 0 bases; junction bases outside the gene matches: 4. This CDR3 contains 17 residues. Germline CDR1 reads LNHDA; CDR2 reads SQIVND (reference sequence). TCRdb re-called the 5' RACE reads through MiXCR, storing one row per CDR3 protein. The sample includes fewer than 250,000 distinct CDR3 sequences, around 30% of them seen just once. V is TRBV19 and J is TRBJ2-6; 7 nucleotides match TRBD1. The receptor was isolated from an adult woman who had mild COVID-19 (a few samples of this study predate the infection). Cell type and time point are not known. The specimen was PBMCs or a T cell subset sorted from them (not recorded which). DNA of the CDR3: TGTGCCAGTAGTATACGGGACAGTCTCTCTGGGGCCAACGTCCTGACTTTC. Its translation is CASSIRDSLSGANVLTF.